These 12 T cell receptor beta chains originate from one sample sequenced in a study of blood T cell repertoires in COVID-19. This table comes from immunoSEQ multiplex PCR, and its TCRdb copy is limited to in-frame clones, with some not included. The table records around 300,000 clones, roughly 89% of them present only once. The material sequenced was PBMCs or T cells enriched from blood (not recorded which). Source of these receptors: a woman between 18 and 29 years old with acute COVID-19.

The CDR3 sequence: CASSQVAGGRTDTQYF. The CDR3 DNA sequence: TGTGCCAGCAGCCAAGTTGCGGGCGGACGCACAGATACGCAGTATTTT. This chain links TRBV4-2 with TRBJ2-3, with D maybe TRBD2 (5 bases). CDR1 LGHNA and CDR2 YNFKEQ come from the germline V gene. The V end lost 1 base, the J end lost 1 base, and 12 bases lay between the germline ends. This CDR3 is built from 16 residues.

The CDR3 nucleotides are TGTGCCAGCAGTGCAGCCTCCCGTTCCGGGGAGCTGTTTTTT. It encodes CASSAASRSGELFF. This sequence joins TRBV2 and TRBJ2-2; D is undetermined. Germline V lookup: CDR1 SNHLY, CDR2 FYNNEI. This CDR3 region has 14 residues. V dropped 4 bases and J dropped 6 bases, with 12 bases sitting between them.

The chain combines TRBV28 with TRBJ1-2, with 12 positions matching TRBD1. Per the germline V gene, CDR1 is MDHEN and CDR2 is SYDVKM. The length of the CDR3 is 14 residues. V was pared by 6 bases and J by 4 bases, with 3 bases of the junction left unmatched. The CDR3, as DNA: TGTGCCAGCAGGGGGACAGGGGGCGGCTATGGCTACACCTTC. Translation: CASRGTGGGYGYTF.

The gene calls are TRBV10-3 and TRBJ2-7, with TRBD2 matching 9 bases. Germline V lookup: CDR1 ENHRY, CDR2 SYGVKD. With 0 bases clipped from V and 0 bases from J, the junction kept 12 bases outside the gene matches. The CDR3 length is 19 residues. CDR3 sequence reads: CAISESVLAGPSGSYEQYF. CDR3 nucleotide sequence: TGTGCCATCAGTGAGTCTGTACTAGCGGGCCCTTCGGGCTCCTACGAGCAGTACTTC.

V and J are TRBV6-5 and TRBJ1-5; D is unresolved. The V gene lost 0 bases and the J gene lost 1 base, with 4 bases spanning the gap. This CDR3 has 14 residues. The V gene's germline CDR1 is MNHEY and CDR2 SVGAGI. The CDR3, as DNA: TGTGCCAGCAGTTACTCGACAAGCAATCAGCCCCAGCATTTT. This translates into CASSYSTSNQPQHF.

The chain is built from TRBV6-2 or TRBV6-3 and TRBJ2-7, with D perhaps TRBD2 (7 bases). The CDR3 is made up of 15 amino acids. V was clipped by 2 bases and J by 2 bases, with 13 bases between them. Germline V gene sequence: CDR1 MNHEY, CDR2 SVGEGT. CDR3 loop: CASSYNGGTTYEQYF. The CDR3 nucleotides read TGTGCCAGCAGTTACAACGGGGGGACAACCTACGAGCAGTACTTC.

The genes are TRBV5-1 and TRBJ1-3, with a possible D match to TRBD1 (6 bases). Trimming removed 4 bases at V and 1 base at J, with 15 bases between. The length of the CDR3 is 16 residues. Germline-derived CDR1 and CDR2 are SGHRS and YFSETQ. The CDR3, as DNA: TGCGCCAGCAGCAGCCAACAGGGAATTTCTGGAAACACCATATATTTT. Encoded protein: CASSSQQGISGNTIYF.

The rearrangement links TRBV19 to TRBJ2-1, with 9 bases lining up with TRBD2. V dropped 3 bases and J dropped 8; count of bases not matched to a gene: 8. CDR1 is LNHDA and CDR2 is SQIVND in the germline V gene (reference sequence). This CDR3 has 15 residues. CDR3 protein: CASSMGSGSFYEQFF. Written as DNA, the CDR3 is TGTGCCAGTAGTATGGGTAGCGGGAGCTTCTATGAGCAGTTCTTC.

This chain connects TRBV11-2 to TRBJ2-7, with 7 bases identical to TRBD2. This CDR3 contains 15 residues. V was clipped by 8 bases and J by 2 bases; unmatched bases: 12. Germline loops: CDR1 SGHAT, CDR2 FQNNGV. The CDR3 loop reads CASERKLALAYEQYF. CDR3 nucleotide sequence: TGTGCCAGCGAACGCAAACTAGCGCTCGCCTACGAGCAGTACTTC. Using reference TRBV11-2 and TRBJ2-7 for the parts outside the CDR3, the full variable domain is EAGVAQSPRYKIIEKRQSVAFWCNPISGHATLYWYQQILGQGPKLLIQFQNNGVVDDSQLPKDRFSAERLKGVDSTLKIQPAKLEDSAVYLCASERKLALAYEQYFGPGTRLTVT.

The chain combines TRBV10-2 with TRBJ1-5, with 12 bases that match TRBD1. The V segment lost 6 bases and the J segment 0 bases; nucleotides outside the gene matches: 6. The CDR3 is 17 residues long. Looked up from germline, CDR1 is WSHSY and CDR2 is SAAADI. For the CDR3, the DNA is TGCGCCAGCAGAAAGGGACAGGGGGCATCTAGCAATCAGCCCCAGCATTTT. Translation: CASRKGQGASSNQPQHF.

The chain links TRBV9 to TRBJ1-1, with TRBD1 identical over 10 bases. The germline V gene encodes CDR1 SGDLS and CDR2 YYNGEE. V dropped 4 bases and J dropped 4; count of bases not matched to a gene: 4. This CDR3 has 14 residues. This CDR3 is CASSPGQGFTEAFF. The CDR3 DNA reads as TGTGCCAGCAGCCCGGGACAGGGGTTCACTGAAGCTTTCTTT.

V usage is TRBV19 and J usage is TRBJ2-7, with a tentative D call TRBD2 (6 bases). The CDR3 has 14 amino acids. Trimming took 11 bases from V and 4 from J, leaving 21 bases between them. Per the germline V gene, CDR1 is LNHDA and CDR2 is SQIVND (reference sequence). The CDR3 nucleotides read TGTGCCTCCGCTACCCGGGACTTTACTTACGAGCAGTACTTC. Translated: CASATRDFTYEQYF.